This TCR beta chain stems from a study of blood T cell repertoires in COVID-19. Study overall: The United States, Italy and Spain were the sources of the acute and convalescent COVID-19 samples. The cDNA or gDNA used as material had been derived from T cells, B-cell-depleted T cells, or PBMCs.

TCRdb's table, derived via immunoSEQ multiplex PCR, lists solely in-frame clones and lacks some. Of 150,000 to 200,000 clones in the sample, 75% to 85% are singletons; the top ten hold about 3.7%. V was pared by 4 bases and J by 0 bases, with 6 bases between. The length of the CDR3 is 13 residues. The germline V gene has CDR1 SGHNT and CDR2 YYREEE (reference sequence). The study drew participants aged 18 to 89 years from 20 to 30 US areas. This chain uses TRBV5-4 with TRBJ2-3; D is undetermined. The TCR was taken from an older woman who had recovered from COVID-19. The sequencing sample was made of PBMCs or T cells enriched from blood (not recorded which). The chain's CDR3 is CASSAYSTDTQYF. CDR3 in DNA: TGTGCCAGCAGCGCCTACAGCACAGATACGCAGTATTTT.